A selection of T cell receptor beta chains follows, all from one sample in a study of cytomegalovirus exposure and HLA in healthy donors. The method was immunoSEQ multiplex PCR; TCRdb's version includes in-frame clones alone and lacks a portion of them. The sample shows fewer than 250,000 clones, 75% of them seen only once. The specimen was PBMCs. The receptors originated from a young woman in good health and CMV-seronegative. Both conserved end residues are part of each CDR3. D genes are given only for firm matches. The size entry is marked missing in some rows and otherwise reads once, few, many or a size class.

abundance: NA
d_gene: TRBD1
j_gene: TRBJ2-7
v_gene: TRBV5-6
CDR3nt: TGTGCCAGCAGCTTGGGGACAGGGCGGTACGAGCAGTACTTC
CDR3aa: CASSLGTGRYEQYF

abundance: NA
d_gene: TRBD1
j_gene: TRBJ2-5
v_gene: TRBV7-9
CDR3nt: TGTTCCAGCAGCTTTCCCCTTGGACAGGGGGCAGAGACCCAGTACTTC
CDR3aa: CSSSFPLGQGAETQYF

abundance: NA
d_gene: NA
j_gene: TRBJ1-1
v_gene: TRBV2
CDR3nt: TGTGCCAGACCGGGGGGAGGAAACACTGAAGCTTTCTTT
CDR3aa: CARPGGGNTEAFF

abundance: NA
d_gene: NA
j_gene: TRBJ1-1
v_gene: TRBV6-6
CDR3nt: TGTGCCAGCAGTAGAGAGCCGATGAACACTGAAGCTTTCTTT
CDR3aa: CASSREPMNTEAFF

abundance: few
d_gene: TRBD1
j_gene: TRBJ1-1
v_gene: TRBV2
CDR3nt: TGTGCCAGCAGTCCCACAGGGGGCAGGACTGAAGCTTTCTTT
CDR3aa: CASSPTGGRTEAFF

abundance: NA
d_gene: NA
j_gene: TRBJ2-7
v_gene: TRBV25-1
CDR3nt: TGTGCCAGCAGTGAATCTAAGTCCTATCCCTCCTACGAGCAGTACTTC
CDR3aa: CASSESKSYPSYEQYF

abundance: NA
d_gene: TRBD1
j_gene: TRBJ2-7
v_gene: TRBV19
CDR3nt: TGTGCCAGTAGCTTCTCAGGGCAGGGGGCCTACGAGCAGTACTTC
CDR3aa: CASSFSGQGAYEQYF

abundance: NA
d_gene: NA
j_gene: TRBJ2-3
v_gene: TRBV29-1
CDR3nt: TGCAGCGTTGGCCGCCTAACAGATACGCAGTATTTT
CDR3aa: CSVGRLTDTQYF

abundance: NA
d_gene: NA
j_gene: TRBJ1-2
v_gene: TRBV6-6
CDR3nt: TGTGCCAGCAGTTACTTTGATCCAGCTAACTATGGCTACACCTTC
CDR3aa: CASSYFDPANYGYTF

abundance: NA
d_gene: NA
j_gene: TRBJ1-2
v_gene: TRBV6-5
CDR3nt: TGTGCCAGCAGTTACTCGATGGACAGTGCCGGGGACGGCTACACCTTC
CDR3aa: CASSYSMDSAGDGYTF

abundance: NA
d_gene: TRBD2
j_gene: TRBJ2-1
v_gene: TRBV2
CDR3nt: TGTGCCAGCAGGATCGGACTAGCTGGGGATGAGCAGTTCTTC
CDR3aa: CASRIGLAGDEQFF

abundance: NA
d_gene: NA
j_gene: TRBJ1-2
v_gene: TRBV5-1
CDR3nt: TGCGCCAGCAGCTTGGAAACCGGGTATGGCTACACCTTC
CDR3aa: CASSLETGYGYTF

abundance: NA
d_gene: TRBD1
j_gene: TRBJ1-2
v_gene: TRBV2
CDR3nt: TGTGCCAGCAACGGACAGGGGTATAACTATGGCTACACCTTC
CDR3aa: CASNGQGYNYGYTF

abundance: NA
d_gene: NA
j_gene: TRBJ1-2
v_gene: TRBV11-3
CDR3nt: TGTGCCAGCAGGCCTGGGGCAAGCTATGGCTACACCTTC
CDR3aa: CASRPGASYGYTF

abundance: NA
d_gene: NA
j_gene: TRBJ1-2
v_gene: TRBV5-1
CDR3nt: TGCGCCAGCAGCTTGCCGGGGAATCTAGACTATGGCTACACCTTC
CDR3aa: CASSLPGNLDYGYTF

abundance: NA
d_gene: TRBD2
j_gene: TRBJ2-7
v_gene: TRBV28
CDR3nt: TGTGCCAGCAGTTTAACTACTAGCGGGAATTACGAGCAGTACTTC
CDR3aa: CASSLTTSGNYEQYF

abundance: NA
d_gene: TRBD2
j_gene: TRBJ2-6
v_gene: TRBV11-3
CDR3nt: TGTGCCAGCAGCTTAAATGTAGCGGGAGGCTCTGGGGCCAACGTCCTGACTTTC
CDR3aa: CASSLNVAGGSGANVLTF

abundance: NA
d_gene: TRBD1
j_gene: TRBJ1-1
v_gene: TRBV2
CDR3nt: TGTGCCAGCAGGTTCGGGACAGGGTGGCGTGAAGCTTTCTTT
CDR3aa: CASRFGTGWREAFF

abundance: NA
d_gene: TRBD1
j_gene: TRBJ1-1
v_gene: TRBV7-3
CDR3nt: TGTGCCAGCAGCTCAGAGGGGGCTGGTAAAGCTTTCTTT
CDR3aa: CASSSEGAGKAFF

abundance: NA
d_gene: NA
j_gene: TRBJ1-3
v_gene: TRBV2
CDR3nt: TGTGCCAGCAGTGAAAGCGTTAGCTCTGGAAACACCATATATTTT
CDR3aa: CASSESVSSGNTIYF

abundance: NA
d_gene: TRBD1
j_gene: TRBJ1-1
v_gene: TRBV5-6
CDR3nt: TGTGCCAGCAGTCCCGGACAGGGGAATGAAGCTTTCTTT
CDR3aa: CASSPGQGNEAFF

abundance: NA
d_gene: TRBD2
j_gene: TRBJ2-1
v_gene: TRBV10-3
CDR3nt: TGTGCCATCAGTTCCGCTAGCGGGCGGGGGGAGCAGTTCTTC
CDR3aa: CAISSASGRGEQFF

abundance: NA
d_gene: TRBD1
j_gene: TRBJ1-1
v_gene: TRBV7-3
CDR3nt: TGTGCCAGCAGCTACCAGGGGGGTTGGAACACTGAAGCTTTCTTT
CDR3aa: CASSYQGGWNTEAFF

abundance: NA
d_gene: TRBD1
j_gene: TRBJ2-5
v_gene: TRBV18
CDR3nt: TGTGCCAGCTCACCACTGGGGACAGGGTTAGGAGAGACCCAGTACTTC
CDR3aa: CASSPLGTGLGETQYF

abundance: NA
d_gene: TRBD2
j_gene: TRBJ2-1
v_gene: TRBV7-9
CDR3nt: TGTGCCAGCAGCCCAGGGAGTTTGAAGTCGGGGGGTGGCAATGAGCAGTTCTTC
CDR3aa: CASSPGSLKSGGGNEQFF

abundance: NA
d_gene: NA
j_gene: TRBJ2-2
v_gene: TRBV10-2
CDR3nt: TGCGCCAGCAGCGACAGGCCCACCGGGGAGCTGTTTTTT
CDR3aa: CASSDRPTGELFF

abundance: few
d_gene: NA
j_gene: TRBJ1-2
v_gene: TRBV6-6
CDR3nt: TGTGCCAGCAGTTACTCTGGTTCGGCGGGTGGCTACACCTTC
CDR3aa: CASSYSGSAGGYTF

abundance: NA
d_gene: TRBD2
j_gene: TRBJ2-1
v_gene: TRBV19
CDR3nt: TGTGCCAGTAGTAGCGGGGGAAGCTCCTACAATGAGCAGTTCTTC
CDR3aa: CASSSGGSSYNEQFF

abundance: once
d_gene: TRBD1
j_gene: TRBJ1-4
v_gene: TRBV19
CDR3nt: TGTGCCAGTAGTCAAGGACAGGGGAAACTGTTTTTT
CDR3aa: CASSQGQGKLFF

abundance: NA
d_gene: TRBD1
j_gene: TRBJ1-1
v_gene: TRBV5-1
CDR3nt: TGCGCCAGCAGCATGGACAGGTTGACTGAAGCTTTCTTT
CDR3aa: CASSMDRLTEAFF

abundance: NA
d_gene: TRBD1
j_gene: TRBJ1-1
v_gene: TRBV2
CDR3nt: TGTGCCAGCAGTGAGCCGGGACAGGGGAACACTGAAGCTTTCTTT
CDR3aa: CASSEPGQGNTEAFF

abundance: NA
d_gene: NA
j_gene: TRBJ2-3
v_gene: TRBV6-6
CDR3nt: TGTGCCAGCAGTTACGTACTCCCTAGCGCAGATACGCAGTATTTT
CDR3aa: CASSYVLPSADTQYF

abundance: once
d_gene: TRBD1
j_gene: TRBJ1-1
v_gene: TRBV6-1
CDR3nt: TGTGCCAGCAGTGATCAGGGGGTGACTGAAGCTTTCTTT
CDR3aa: CASSDQGVTEAFF

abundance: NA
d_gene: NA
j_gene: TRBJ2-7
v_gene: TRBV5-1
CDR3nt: TGCGCCAGCAGCTTGGGATATGACAGCACCTACGAGCAGTACTTC
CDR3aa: CASSLGYDSTYEQYF

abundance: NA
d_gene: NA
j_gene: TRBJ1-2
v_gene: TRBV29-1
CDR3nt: TGCAGCGTTGAGGGGCAGGGCTATGGCTACACCTTC
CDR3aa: CSVEGQGYGYTF

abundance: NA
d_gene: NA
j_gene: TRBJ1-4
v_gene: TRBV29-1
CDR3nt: TGCAGCGTTGGGGCGACTAATGAAAAACTGTTTTTT
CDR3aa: CSVGATNEKLFF

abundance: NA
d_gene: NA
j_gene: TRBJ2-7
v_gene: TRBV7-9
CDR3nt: TGTTCCAGCAGCTTAAAAGGGGTCGAGCAGTACTTC
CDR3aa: CSSSLKGVEQYF

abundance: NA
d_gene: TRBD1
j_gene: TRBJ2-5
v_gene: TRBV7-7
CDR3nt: TGTGCTAGCAGCTTAGGCGGGACAGGGGCTCCGGCCGAGCGGACCCAGTACTTC
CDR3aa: CASSLGGTGAPAERTQYF

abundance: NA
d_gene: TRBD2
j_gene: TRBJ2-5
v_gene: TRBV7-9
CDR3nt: TGTGCCAGCGTGAGCATGCGCGGCCTAGCGGGAGGAACGCAAGAGACCCAGTACTTC
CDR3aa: CASVSMRGLAGGTQETQYF

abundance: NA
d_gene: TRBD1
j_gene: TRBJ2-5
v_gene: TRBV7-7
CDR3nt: TGTGCTAGCAGCGCCGGGACAGGGATGGAGACCCAGTACTTC
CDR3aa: CASSAGTGMETQYF

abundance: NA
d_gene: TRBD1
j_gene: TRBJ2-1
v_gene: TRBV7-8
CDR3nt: TGTGCCAGCAGCTCAGGACAGGGGGTTAACAATGAGCAGTTCTTC
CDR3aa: CASSSGQGVNNEQFF

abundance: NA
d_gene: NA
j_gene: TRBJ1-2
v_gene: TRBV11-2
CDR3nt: TGTGCCAGCAGCTTAGATTTGGGGGGAACGAACGGCTACACCTTC
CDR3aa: CASSLDLGGTNGYTF

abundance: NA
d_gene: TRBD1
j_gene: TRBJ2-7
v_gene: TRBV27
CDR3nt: TGTGCCAGCAGTTCCCGACAGGGGGCGGCCTCCTACGAGCAGTACTTC
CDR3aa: CASSSRQGAASYEQYF

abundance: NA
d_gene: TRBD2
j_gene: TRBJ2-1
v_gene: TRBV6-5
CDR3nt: TGTGCCAGTTGGGGGGGAACCGTCACCTACAATGAGCAGTTCTTC
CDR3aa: CASWGGTVTYNEQFF

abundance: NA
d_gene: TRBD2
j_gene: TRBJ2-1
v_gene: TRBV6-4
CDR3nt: TGTGCCAGCAGCCAACTAGCGGGGCTCCCCAATGAGCAGTTCTTC
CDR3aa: CASSQLAGLPNEQFF

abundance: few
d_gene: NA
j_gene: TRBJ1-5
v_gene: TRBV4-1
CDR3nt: TGCGCCAGCAGCCAAGAGACTCCAGATCAGCCCCAGCATTTT
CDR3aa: CASSQETPDQPQHF

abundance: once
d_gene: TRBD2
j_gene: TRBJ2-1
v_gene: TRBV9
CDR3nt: TGTGCCAGCAGCGTAGATGACGGGGAGGGGAATGAGCAGTTCTTC
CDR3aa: CASSVDDGEGNEQFF

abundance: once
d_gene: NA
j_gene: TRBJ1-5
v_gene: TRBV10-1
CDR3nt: TGCGCCATCTACAGTGATAATAGCAATCAGCCCCAGCATTTT
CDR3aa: CAIYSDNSNQPQHF

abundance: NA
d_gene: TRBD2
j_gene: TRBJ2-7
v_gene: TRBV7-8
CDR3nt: TGTGCCAGCAGCGCGGGACTAGCGGGATACGAGCAGTACTTC
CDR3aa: CASSAGLAGYEQYF

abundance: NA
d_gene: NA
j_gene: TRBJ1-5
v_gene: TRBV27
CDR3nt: TGTGCCAGCAGTTTGAGCGTAGAACAGCCCCAGCATTTT
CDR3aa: CASSLSVEQPQHF